A selection of T cell receptor beta chains follows, all from one sample in a study of regulatory T cells in long-lasting Graves disease. TCRdb re-called the multiplex PCR reads through MiXCR, storing one row per CDR3 protein. The repertoire holds around 450,000 distinct CDR3 sequences, with 20% to 25% as singletons. This material consisted of peripheral blood mononuclear cells (PBMCs), taken when the disease was refractory, from a patient treated with antithyroid drugs. The receptor source for this set is a female donor with Graves disease. Both conserved end residues are part of each CDR3. The order of the fields is V gene, clone size, J gene, D gene, CDR3 DNA, CDR3 protein. The D gene is left open where the match is weak. Only part of the rows carry a size: once, few, many, or a class if the clone is expanded.

TRBV5-1	many	TRBJ1-1	-	TGCGCCAGCAGCTTGTGGGTTGGCACTGAAGCTTTCTTT	CASSLWVGTEAFF
TRBV20-1	few	TRBJ2-7	-	TGCAGTCCCCAGACGGCCTACGAGCAGTACTTC	CSPQTAYEQYF
TRBV7-2	few	TRBJ1-1	TRBD1	TGTGCCAGCAGCCAAGGACAGGGAATGAACACTGAAGCTTTCTTT	CASSQGQGMNTEAFF
TRBV2	many	TRBJ2-7	-	TGTGCCAGCAGTGAAAGAGAGGACAGTGCCGAGCAGTACTTC	CASSEREDSAEQYF
TRBV3-1	few	TRBJ2-2	-	TGTGCCAGCAGCCAAGCCGGTGGTCCCGGGGAGCTGTTTTTT	CASSQAGGPGELFF
TRBV28	few	TRBJ1-2	TRBD1	TGTGCCAGCAGTTCTTTCGGGACAGGAACAAACTATGGCTACACCTTC	CASSSFGTGTNYGYTF
TRBV28	many	TRBJ2-7	-	TGTGCTTCAGGACAGTACTACGAGCAGTACTTC	CASGQYYEQYF
TRBV7-2	-	TRBJ2-3	-	TGTGCCAGCTCCGCGGAGACCAGGGATACGCAGTATTTT	CASSAETRDTQYF
TRBV4-2	few	TRBJ2-2	TRBD2	TGTGCCAGCAGCCACCCGACTAGCTCGAACACCGGGGAGCTGTTTTTT	CASSHPTSSNTGELFF
TRBV28	few	TRBJ2-3	TRBD1	TGTGCCAGCAGCTCTCCCCCCGGACAGGGCTCAGATACGCAGTATTTT	CASSSPPGQGSDTQYF
TRBV5-1	many	TRBJ2-7	-	TGCGCCAGCAATAAAAATGGGCCAGATCCCTACGAGCAGTACTTC	CASNKNGPDPYEQYF
TRBV14	-	TRBJ1-1	-	TGTGCCAGCAGCCAAGATCAGGCCCCTTTAGTTCTGAACACTGAAGCTTTCTTT	CASSQDQAPLVLNTEAFF
TRBV6-2/TRBV6-3	-	TRBJ2-2	TRBD2	TGTGCCAGCAGCAGAAGCGGGGCGAGCACCGGGGAGCTGTTTTTT	CASSRSGASTGELFF
TRBV28	-	TRBJ2-1	-	TGTGCCTCTCTCCCGGCGGGGAAACACAATGAGCAGTTCTTC	CASLPAGKHNEQFF
TRBV29-1	few	TRBJ2-2	-	TGCAGCGTTATACATTCCACCGGGGAGCTGTTTTTT	CSVIHSTGELFF
TRBV28	many	TRBJ2-7	TRBD2	TGTGCCAGCAGTTTAGCTAGCGGGCTCTCCTACGAGCAGTACTTC	CASSLASGLSYEQYF
TRBV10-1	-	TRBJ1-1	TRBD1	TGCGCCAGCAAGGGACAGTTGAACACTGAAGCTTTCTTT	CASKGQLNTEAFF
TRBV20-1	few	TRBJ1-6	-	TGCAGTGCTAGTCGGGGGGTCCCCAATTCACCCCTCCACTTT	CSASRGVPNSPLHF
TRBV28	few	TRBJ2-7	TRBD2	TGTGCCAGCAGCCCATTGGCTGTAGCGGGAGCCGGCGACGAGCAGTACTTC	CASSPLAVAGAGDEQYF
TRBV11-2	few	TRBJ1-2	TRBD1	TGTGCCAGCAGCTCCTCCGGGACAGGGGCCTTCGGCTACACCTTC	CASSSSGTGAFGYTF
TRBV7-6	few	TRBJ2-1	-	TGTGCCAGCAGCCAAGAGGGGACGACCAGTGGGGATGAGCAGTTCTTC	CASSQEGTTSGDEQFF
TRBV6-1	many	TRBJ1-4	-	TGTGCCAGCAGTGAATACATGGGGCCGAATGAAAAACTGTTTTTT	CASSEYMGPNEKLFF
TRBV12-3/TRBV12-4	many	TRBJ2-7	-	TGTGCCAGCAGCACAGCCCCCAGGTCGTACGAGCAGTACTTC	CASSTAPRSYEQYF
TRBV7-9	many	TRBJ2-7	-	TGTGCCAGCAGCACCGACAGGCTTCGCGAGCAGTACTTC	CASSTDRLREQYF
TRBV30	few	TRBJ2-2	-	TGTGCCTGGAGTGCTAGCACCGGGGAGCTGTTTTTT	CAWSASTGELFF
TRBV30	few	TRBJ2-4	-	TGTGCCTGGAGTACCTCCAGAGTAGCCAAAAACATTCAGTACTTC	CAWSTSRVAKNIQYF
TRBV3-1	once	TRBJ2-2	-	TGTGCCAGCAGCCAAGATATGGCAGGGGTTGACACCGGGGAGCTGTTTTTT	CASSQDMAGVDTGELFF
TRBV12-5	many	TRBJ2-7	TRBD1	TGTGCTAGTGCCCCGACAGGGCCCAACGAGCAGTACTTC	CASAPTGPNEQYF
TRBV3-1	-	TRBJ2-1	-	TGTGCCAGCAGAACTGGGCTATACAATGAGCAGTTCTTC	CASRTGLYNEQFF
TRBV7-9	-	TRBJ2-3	-	TGTGCCAGCACCCCGGAGGGGTCCGGACTCAGGCAGTATTTT	CASTPEGSGLRQYF
TRBV3-1	-	TRBJ1-2	TRBD1	TGTGCCAGCAGCCAAGATGATGGGACAGGGAGGTTCAGCTATGGCTACACCTTC	CASSQDDGTGRFSYGYTF
TRBV19	-	TRBJ2-2	-	TGTGCCAGTAGTATAGGGGGTAGCGTAAACACCGGGGAGCTGTTTTTT	CASSIGGSVNTGELFF
TRBV7-2	many	TRBJ1-1	-	TGTGCCAGCAGCTTAGTCGGCGGCATGAACACTGAAGCTTTCTTT	CASSLVGGMNTEAFF
TRBV6-1	-	TRBJ1-2	-	TGTGCCAGCAGCCGACCTATGAGTTCCCGACGTTCTAACTATGGCTACACCTTC	CASSRPMSSRRSNYGYTF
TRBV28	many	TRBJ1-1	TRBD1	TGTGCCAGCAGTTTAACAGGGGCCGGTATTTCTGAAGCTTTCTTT	CASSLTGAGISEAFF
TRBV20-1	many	TRBJ2-7	-	TGCAGTGCTAGGCTGCCCGCCGTCTCCTACGAGCAGTACTTC	CSARLPAVSYEQYF
TRBV28	many	TRBJ2-5	TRBD2	TGTGCCAGCAGCCTAGGGACTAGCGGGGGGGTGGAAGAGACCCAGTACTTC	CASSLGTSGGVEETQYF
TRBV11-2	few	TRBJ2-3	TRBD1	TGTGCCAGCAGAGGACCGGGACAGGGGTACCAAGATACGCAGTATTTT	CASRGPGQGYQDTQYF
TRBV28	many	TRBJ2-4	-	TGTGCCAGCAGTTTTCGGGCGGCCGGAGGGGAAGTCTTC	CASSFRAAGGEVF
TRBV5-8	-	TRBJ1-1	-	TGTGCCAGCAGCTTGGACCCGGGACACCTCATGAACACTGAAGCTTTCTTT	CASSLDPGHLMNTEAFF
TRBV29-1	-	TRBJ2-7	-	TGCAGCGTCTTGGGAACAGCGGATCCCTACGAGCAGTACTTC	CSVLGTADPYEQYF
TRBV29-1	once	TRBJ2-5	-	TGCAGCGGTGCGGAGGAGGAAAAGGAAGAGACCCAGTACTTC	CSGAEEEKEETQYF
TRBV5-1	-	TRBJ2-2	TRBD1	TGCGCCAGCAGCTGGACAGGGGGCCGGGACACCGGGGAGCTGTTTTTT	CASSWTGGRDTGELFF
TRBV29-1	-	TRBJ1-1	-	TGCAGCGTACGGGATCGGACTGAAGCTTTCTTT	CSVRDRTEAFF
TRBV28	many	TRBJ1-1	TRBD1	TGTGCCAGCATTGGCAGGGGGCGCGGAACTGAAGCTTTCTTT	CASIGRGRGTEAFF
TRBV3-1	-	TRBJ2-2	TRBD2	TGTGCCAGCAGGGGACTAGCGGGAGGATTCACCGGGGAGCTGTTTTTT	CASRGLAGGFTGELFF
TRBV29-1	-	TRBJ2-3	TRBD2	TGCAGCGTAGGACTAGCGGCCCCAGATACGCAGTATTTT	CSVGLAAPDTQYF
TRBV5-1	many	TRBJ1-1	-	TGCGCCAGCAGCTTTGGCGGTGAAGCTTTCTTT	CASSFGGEAFF
TRBV12-3/TRBV12-4	-	TRBJ2-7	-	TGTGCCAGCACCCAGGGGCAGAGCGAGCAGTACTTC	CASTQGQSEQYF
TRBV5-4	-	TRBJ2-5	TRBD1	TGTGCCAGCAGCCGAGGGACAGATCAGACCCAGTACTTC	CASSRGTDQTQYF
TRBV6-2/TRBV6-3	-	TRBJ1-1	TRBD1	TGTGCCAGCAGTCTCCTTCCCGGGACAGGGAACACTGAAGCTTTCTTT	CASSLLPGTGNTEAFF
TRBV3-1	-	TRBJ2-5	TRBD2	TGTGCCAGCAGCCAAGAGGGCGGGGGGCCGCCAGAGACCCAGTACTTC	CASSQEGGGPPETQYF
TRBV6-5	many	TRBJ1-1	-	TGTGCCAGCAGTTACTCTCGGTACACTGAAGCTTTCTTT	CASSYSRYTEAFF
TRBV28	many	TRBJ1-1	-	TGTGCCAGCAGCCCTTGGGCGGACAGAAACACTGAAGCTTTCTTT	CASSPWADRNTEAFF
TRBV4-1	few	TRBJ1-6	TRBD1	TGCGCCAGCAGCCACCTCGAGACAGGGGGCTCCTATAATTCACCCCTCCACTTT	CASSHLETGGSYNSPLHF
TRBV5-1	few	TRBJ1-5	-	TGCGCCAGCAGCTTGGGGGGGGTTAGAGAGCCCCAGCATTTT	CASSLGGVREPQHF
TRBV6-2/TRBV6-3	-	TRBJ2-1	-	TGTGCCAGCAGTTTCCCTTCTCGCGGGGAGACAACCTACAATGAGCAGTTCTTC	CASSFPSRGETTYNEQFF